This T cell receptor (beta chain) was documented in a study of cytomegalovirus exposure and HLA in healthy donors. PCR employed 60 Vbeta and 13 Jbeta primers. Some clones are missing from TCRdb's copy, which holds only in-frame ones; the method was immunoSEQ multiplex PCR. This repertoire shows approximately 200,000 clones, 79% found once; its top ten account for 1.6%. The CDR3 has 16 residues. Unmatched junction bases numbered 7, after V lost 3 bases and J lost 4 bases. CDR1 is SGHTA and CDR2 is FQGTGA in the germline V gene. Sequences were obtained from PBMCs. This chain uses TRBV7-3 with TRBJ2-3; 10 bases map to TRBD2. This clonotype originated in a woman younger than 30 in good health and CMV-seronegative. The CDR3 here is CASSFSGGGSPDTQYF. Written as DNA, the CDR3 is TGTGCCAGCAGCTTCAGCGGGGGGGGCTCCCCAGATACGCAGTATTTT. The whole variable domain, remainder taken from reference TRBV7-3 and TRBJ2-3, is GAGVSQTPSNKVTEKGKYVELRCDPISGHTALYWYRQSLGQGPEFLIYFQGTGAADDSGLPNDRFFAVRPEGSVSTLKIQRTERGDSAVYLCASSFSGGGSPDTQYFGPGTRLTVL.